These 30 T cell receptor beta chains originate from one sample sequenced in a study of memory CD4+ T cells and cytomegalovirus serostatus. The sort gate was single viable CD3+CD4+CD8-CD45RO+ cells for memory CD4+ T cells. Some clones are missing from TCRdb's copy, which holds only in-frame ones; the method was immunoSEQ multiplex PCR. The table lists about 57,000 clones, approximately 79% of them singletons. Sequencing was carried out using memory CD4+ T cells from blood. The receptors were gathered from an adult in good health and CMV-seronegative.

V usage is TRBV7-8 and J usage is TRBJ2-7; unclear D gene. The CDR3 is 12 residues long. With 2 bases removed from V and 6 bases from J, the gap between germline ends came to 8 bases. The germline V gene has CDR1 SGHVS and CDR2 FQNEAQ. The CDR3 DNA is TGTGCCAGCAGCTTAAGGTTCCCCGAGCAGTACTTC. Translated: CASSLRFPEQYF.

This clone has only one observation. V gene TRBV20-1 combines with J gene TRBJ2-3; D is uncertain. V was trimmed by 7 bases and J by 3 bases, leaving 8 bases between them. Germline loops: CDR1 DFQATT, CDR2 SNEGSKA (reference sequence). This CDR3 spans 11 amino acids. This chain's CDR3 is CSGVLTDTQYF. The CDR3 bases are TGCAGTGGAGTCCTTACAGATACGCAGTATTTT.

This clone came up a few times. The CDR3 spells CASSLWGGSRHPSPLHF. The CDR3 DNA follows: TGTGCCAGCAGCTTGTGGGGGGGGTCCCGCCATCCTTCACCCCTCCACTTT. The chain uses TRBV7-2 and TRBJ1-6, with TRBD1 as a possible D gene (5 bases). CDR1 SGHTA and CDR2 FQGNSA come from the germline V gene. The CDR3 loop spans 17 amino acids. Trimming removed 3 bases from V and 9 bases from J, with 21 bases in between.

The chain links TRBV10-2 to TRBJ2-4; D not resolved. Germline V lookup: CDR1 WSHSY, CDR2 SAAADI. CDR3 length: 10 amino acids. The V end was cut by 8 bases, the J end by 8 bases, with 7 bases between. CDR3 sequence (DNA): TGCGCCAGCGGCAGCCACATTCAGTACTTC. Translation: CASGSHIQYF.

The rearrangement uses TRBV7-6 and TRBJ2-3; TRBD2 matches 10 bases. J lost 6 bases, V lost 4 bases, and 10 bases had no gene match. This CDR3 is 16 amino acids long. From germline, CDR1 is SGHVS and CDR2 FNYEAQ. The CDR3 DNA is TGTGCCAGCAGCTCGGGGGGGAGCGGGAGGGCGGATACGCAGTATTTT. It specifies CASSSGGSGRADTQYF.

V gene TRBV11-3 combines with J gene TRBJ2-1, with D perhaps being TRBD1 or TRBD2 (5 bases each). Germline CDR1 is SGHNT and CDR2 is YENEEA. The CDR3 consists of 13 residues. The V end was cut by 5 bases, the J end by 4 bases, with 9 bases between. CDR3 residues: CASSAGAYNEQFF. The CDR3 coding sequence is TGTGCCAGCAGCGCCGGGGCGTACAATGAGCAGTTCTTC.

Only one count was recorded for this clone. The chain links TRBV5-8 to TRBJ2-3; D uncertain. Trimming took off 0 bases at V and 7 bases at J, with 18 bases between the two ends. This CDR3 region has 16 residues. Germline V gene sequence: CDR1 SGHTS, CDR2 YDEGEE. The CDR3 is CASSLVTGSLVNTQYF. CDR3 bases: TGTGCCAGCAGCTTGGTCACCGGTTCCTTGGTTAATACGCAGTATTTT.

For the CDR3, the DNA is TGTGCCAGCACCCGGGACAGCACTAACTATGGCTACACCTTC. This sequence encodes CASTRDSTNYGYTF. The genes are TRBV5-4 and TRBJ1-2, with TRBD1 identical over 7 bases. Trimming removed 6 bases from V and 0 bases from J; junction bases left unmatched: 5. In germline, CDR1 is SGHNT, CDR2 YYREEE (reference sequence). The CDR3 is 14 amino acids.

The rearrangement joins TRBV5-1 to TRBJ2-7, with D possibly being TRBD2 (6 bases). V was clipped by 4 bases and J by 5 bases, with 16 bases between them. CDR3 size: 14 residues. Germline CDR1 and CDR2: SGHRS and YFSETQ. DNA of the CDR3: TGCGCCAGCAGCCCCACGGAAGGGAGGCACGAGCAGTACTTC. Amino acids: CASSPTEGRHEQYF.

V usage is TRBV2 and J usage is TRBJ2-3; 11 bases align to TRBD2. V dropped 8 bases and J dropped 5; count of bases not matched to a gene: 9. Per germline, CDR1 SNHLY and CDR2 FYNNEI. The CDR3 consists of 15 residues. For the CDR3, the DNA is TGTGCCAGCCGAGGTGCGGGACTAGCGGTAGATACGCAGTATTTT. Encoded protein: CASRGAGLAVDTQYF.

CDR3 DNA: TGTGCCAGCGCTAATAGCGGAGGCACAGATACGCAGTATTTT. Translation gives CASANSGGTDTQYF. This sequence joins TRBV19 and TRBJ2-3, with a possible D match to TRBD2 (6 bases). V gave up 9 bases and J gave up 1 base, with 14 bases separating them. The germline CDR1 and CDR2 sequences are LNHDA and SQIVND (reference sequence). The CDR3 covers 14 residues.

CDR3 nucleotides: TGTGCCAGCGGGAGGGGAGGAGAGACCCAGTACTTC. Translating it yields CASGRGGETQYF. The rearrangement uses TRBV25-1 and TRBJ2-5; TRBD2 aligns across 7 bases. V lost 8 bases and J lost 4; bases outside the gene matches: 4. This CDR3 spans 12 amino acids. Germline loops: CDR1 MGHDK, CDR2 SYGVNS.

V usage is TRBV2 and J usage is TRBJ2-4; 10 bases map to TRBD2. The germline V gene has CDR1 SNHLY and CDR2 FYNNEI. There are 16 residues in the CDR3. V lost 6 bases to trimming and J lost 5 bases; unmatched junction nucleotides: 10. The CDR3 DNA reads TGTGCCAGCAGACAACTAGCGGGACGGGGGGAAAACATTCAGTACTTC. It yields the protein CASRQLAGRGENIQYF.

V gene TRBV5-1 combines with J gene TRBJ1-1; TRBD1 matches 9 bases. Germline V gene lookup returns CDR1 SGHRS and CDR2 YFSETQ. The CDR3 loop spans 15 amino acids. Losses at the gene ends were 0 bases for V and 5 bases for J; bases not matched to a gene: 5. CDR3 loop: CASSLASTGGTEAFF. Here the CDR3 DNA reads TGCGCCAGCAGCTTGGCCTCGACAGGGGGAACTGAAGCTTTCTTT.

This clone turned up a few times. The V and J genes are TRBV6-5 and TRBJ2-7, with TRBD1 matching 8 bases. Germline V gives CDR1 MNHEY, CDR2 SVGAGI. The CDR3 is 13 residues long. J gave up 5 bases and V 4 bases, and 4 bases lay outside the gene matches. CDR3 bases: TGTGCCAGCAGTTCCTACAGGGGGAACGAGCAGTACTTC. Translated, it gives CASSSYRGNEQYF.

J is TRBJ1-1 and V is TRBV7-8; unclear D gene. Trimming shortened V by 5 bases and J by 10 bases, and 23 bases separated the two germline ends. Germline CDR1 SGHVS, CDR2 FQNEAQ. The CDR3 has 15 residues. The DNA for the CDR3 is TGTGCCAGCAGCCCTTCGGACGCCCAAGGATCGGTAGCTTTCTTT. The encoded protein is CASSPSDAQGSVAFF. Full variable domain (missing parts from reference TRBV7-8 and TRBJ1-1): GAGVSQSPRYKVAKRGQDVALRCDPISGHVSLFWYQQALGQGPEFLTYFQNEAQLDKSGLPSDRFFAERPEGSVSTLKIQRTQQEDSAVYLCASSPSDAQGSVAFFGQGTRLTVV.

This clone was found many times. The rearrangement uses TRBV5-5 and TRBJ2-6, with D hard to call. CDR1 SGHKS and CDR2 YYEKEE come from the germline V gene (reference sequence). V was pared by 0 bases and J by 0 bases, with 4 bases between. This CDR3 contains 15 residues. The CDR3 DNA is TGTGCCAGCAGCTTGGCTTACTCTGGGGCCAACGTCCTGACTTTC. It is translated as CASSLAYSGANVLTF.

The chain uses TRBV5-1 and TRBJ1-6, with D tentatively TRBD1 (5 bases). Between the trimmed V and J ends, which lost 4 bases and 8 bases, there was a span of 13 bases. The CDR3 contains 14 residues. Germline values: CDR1 SGHRS, CDR2 YFSETQ. CDR3 loop: CASSGGRRDSPLHF. CDR3 in DNA: TGCGCCAGCAGCGGGGGGAGGAGGGATTCACCCCTCCACTTT. Based on the CDR3 plus reference TRBV5-1 and TRBJ1-6, the full variable domain is KAGVTQTPRYLIKTRGQQVTLSCSPISGHRSVSWYQQTPGQGLQFLFEYFSETQRNKGNFPGRFSGRQFSNSRSEMNVSTLELGDSALYLCASSGGRRDSPLHFGNGTRLTVT.

The chain couples TRBV5-4 to TRBJ2-1; no firm D call. The CDR3 is 15 amino acids. Germline CDR1 reads SGHNT; CDR2 reads YYREEE (reference sequence). V shed 2 bases and J shed 0 bases, with 9 bases lying between them. CDR3 bases: TGTGCCAGCAGCTTTTGGACGGGCTCCTACAATGAGCAGTTCTTC. Protein product: CASSFWTGSYNEQFF.

The chain recombines TRBV6-1 with TRBJ1-1, with D hard to call. Trimming pared 8 bases from V and 5 bases from J, leaving 6 bases between. This CDR3 is built from 10 residues. Germline CDR1 and CDR2: MNHNS and SASEGT. The CDR3 sequence is CASRRTEAFF. In DNA, the CDR3 is TGTGCCAGCCGGAGAACTGAAGCTTTCTTT.

The chain is built from TRBV12-5 and TRBJ2-5; TRBD2 aligns across 9 bases. The junction had 2 bases not matched to a gene; V was cut back by 0 bases and J by 0 bases. CDR1 and CDR2 (germline): LGHNT, FRNRAP. CDR3 length: 16 residues. CDR3 sequence: CASGLVAGGHQETQYF. As DNA, the CDR3 is TGTGCTAGTGGTTTGGTAGCGGGAGGACACCAAGAGACCCAGTACTTC.

The J gene is TRBJ2-7, the V gene TRBV9; no clear D gene. V lost 4 bases to trimming and J lost 3 bases, with 2 bases between them. The CDR3 sequence is 10 residues long. Per germline, CDR1 SGDLS and CDR2 YYNGEE. CDR3 sequence (DNA): TGTGCCAGCAGCAACTACGAGCAGTACTTC. As protein: CASSNYEQYF.

The V and J genes are TRBV2 and TRBJ2-1; 8 nucleotides agree with TRBD2. The CDR3 extends over 18 amino acids. Trimming cost V 0 bases and J 0 bases; bases outside gene matches: 7. CDR1 is SNHLY, CDR2 FYNNEI, per germline. The CDR3 bases are TGTGCCAGCAGTGAAGCCCCTGGCGGGGGGAGCTCCTACAATGAGCAGTTCTTC. This sequence encodes CASSEAPGGGSSYNEQFF. Variable domain in full (rest from reference TRBV2 and TRBJ2-1): EPEVTQTPSHQVTQMGQEVILRCVPISNHLYFYWYRQILGQKVEFLVSFYNNEISEKSEIFDDQFSVERPDGSNFTLKIRSTKLEDSAMYFCASSEAPGGGSSYNEQFFGPGTRLTVL.

This sequence joins TRBV10-2 and TRBJ2-5; weak D call: TRBD1 (6 bases). Trimming left V 6 bases short and J 2 bases short, with 10 bases between. This CDR3 has 13 amino acids. The germline V gene encodes CDR1 WSHSY and CDR2 SAAADI. CDR3 region: CASSWTEQETQYF. Written as DNA, the CDR3 is TGCGCCAGCAGCTGGACAGAACAAGAGACCCAGTACTTC.

The rearrangement uses TRBV2 and TRBJ2-1, with D uncertain. The CDR3 is 13 residues long. The V gene lost 4 bases and the J gene lost 5 bases, with 9 bases spanning the gap. Germline CDR1 reads SNHLY; CDR2 reads FYNNEI. CDR3 sequence reads: CASSVQTNNEQFF. As DNA, the CDR3 is TGTGCCAGCAGTGTACAGACGAACAATGAGCAGTTCTTC.

The rearrangement uses TRBV25-1 and TRBJ2-1; D is ambiguous. Between the trimmed V and J ends, which lost 4 bases and 3 bases, there was a span of 13 bases. This CDR3 contains 15 residues. CDR1 and CDR2 (germline): MGHDK, SYGVNS. The CDR3 sequence: CASSVGSSYYNEQFF. The DNA for the CDR3 is TGTGCCAGCAGTGTCGGCTCCTCCTACTACAATGAGCAGTTCTTC.

The genes are TRBV5-1 and TRBJ2-2, with 16 bases that match TRBD2. The V segment lost 4 bases and the J segment 6 bases; nucleotides outside the gene matches: 15. The length of the CDR3 is 20 residues. Germline values: CDR1 SGHRS, CDR2 YFSETQ. The CDR3 sequence: CASSPGGTGTSGRAPGELFF. The CDR3 bases are TGCGCCAGCAGCCCCGGGGGGACAGGGACTAGCGGGAGGGCCCCCGGGGAGCTGTTTTTT.

The rearrangement links TRBV14 to TRBJ1-2; D is unclear. Germline V gives CDR1 SGHDN, CDR2 FVKESK. The CDR3 runs 13 residues. V lost 1 base and J 8 bases, leaving 11 bases between the germline ends. The CDR3, as DNA: TGTGCCAGCAGCCAAGCCGCATCCGGGGGCTACACCTTC. Translation gives CASSQAASGGYTF.

The rearrangement uses TRBV6-5 and TRBJ2-7; D perhaps matches TRBD1 (7 bases). Germline V gene sequence: CDR1 MNHEY, CDR2 SVGAGI. The CDR3 totals 13 residues. The V gene lost 7 bases and the J gene lost 4 bases, with 14 bases spanning the gap. The CDR3 DNA is TGTGCCAGCATGGTGGCAGGGGGGTACGAGCAGTACTTC. It yields the protein CASMVAGGYEQYF.

Written as DNA, the CDR3 is TGTGCCAGCAGTGAACGTTTAGCGGGAGGTAAATACGAGCAGTACTTC. As protein: CASSERLAGGKYEQYF. This chain uses TRBV6-1 with TRBJ2-7, with 10 bases identical to TRBD2. V shed 2 bases and J 4 bases; nucleotides not matched to a gene: 8. CDR1 and CDR2 from the germline V gene are MNHNS and SASEGT. The CDR3 spans 16 residues.